The 23 T cell receptor beta chains listed next were all sequenced from one sample in a study of T cell repertoires in cytomegalovirus infection. TCRdb redid the calling of the reads with MiXCR, one entry per CDR3 protein. Of around 530,000 distinct CDR3 sequences listed, around a quarter were seen once; the top ten hold less than 15%. The material sequenced was PBMCs. These receptors were taken from a human donor in good health (CMV status not recorded). Some clones in this sample may be carry-over from other donors' samples.

This clonotype appeared a single time. The rearrangement links TRBV6-2 or TRBV6-3 to TRBJ2-2, with 12 bases aligning to TRBD1. The CDR3 spans 17 residues. Per the germline V gene, CDR1 is MNHEY and CDR2 is SVGEGT. Trimming removed 1 base from V and 2 bases from J; junction bases left unmatched: 2. The CDR3 region is CASSYLGQGANTGELFF. The CDR3 nucleotides read TGTGCCAGCAGTTACTTGGGACAGGGGGCCAACACCGGGGAGCTGTTTTTT.

In this sample, this clonotype turned up many times. The chain carries TRBV7-2 and TRBJ2-5; 7 positions match TRBD2. The CDR3 totals 16 residues. Trimming at V came to 4 bases and at J to 4 bases, leaving 12 bases not matched to a gene. Germline CDR1 and CDR2: SGHTA and FQGNSA. The CDR3 reads CASSSFGGRRGETQYF. The CDR3 DNA reads as TGTGCCAGCAGCTCATTCGGGGGGAGAAGGGGAGAGACCCAGTACTTC. Drawing the rest from reference TRBV7-2 and TRBJ2-5, the complete variable domain is GAGVSQSPSNKVTEKGKDVELRCDPISGHTALYWYRQSLGQGLEFLIYFQGNSAPDKSGLPSDRFSAERTGGSVSTLTIQRTQQEDSAVYLCASSSFGGRRGETQYFGPGTRLLVL.

This clonotype was picked up a small number of times. The chain uses TRBV20-1 and TRBJ1-1, with 7 bases aligning to TRBD1. The trim removed 7 bases at V and 0 bases at J, leaving 5 bases unmatched. The CDR3 is 13 amino acids. Germline V CDR1 and CDR2: DFQATT, SNEGSKA (reference sequence). The CDR3 loop reads CSDLDRMNTEAFF. The CDR3 DNA follows: TGCAGTGACCTGGACAGGATGAACACTGAAGCTTTCTTT.

The chain combines TRBV11-3 with TRBJ2-1, with D possibly TRBD2 on 5 matching bases. The CDR3 has 17 amino acids. Germline CDR1 and CDR2: SGHNT and YENEEA. The V end was cut by 1 base, the J end by 5 bases, with 18 bases between. The CDR3 protein is CASSLVDYLEADNEQFF. The CDR3 bases are TGTGCCAGCAGCTTAGTTGACTACCTCGAAGCTGACAATGAGCAGTTCTTC.

The chain links TRBV5-3 to TRBJ2-7; 8 nucleotides match TRBD1. TRBV5-3 is annotated as an ORF whose role is uncertain. This CDR3 is 15 amino acids long. CDR3 coding DNA: TGTGCCAGCAGCTCCGGGACAGGCCTCTCCTACGAGCAGTACGTC. Its translation is CASSSGTGLSYEQYV.

Only a few counts were recorded for this clonotype. The CDR3 nucleotides read TGCGCCAGCATGGTCTCAGGGGGCGCGGATGAAGCTTTCTTT. This codes for CASMVSGGADEAFF. V is TRBV5-1 and J is TRBJ1-1, with 8 bases identical to TRBD1. Germline CDR1 reads SGHRS; CDR2 reads YFSETQ. The V and J ends lost 6 bases and 7 bases, in that order; junction bases with no gene match: 11. There are 14 residues in the CDR3.

J is TRBJ1-1 and V is TRBV30; TRBD1 matches 7 bases. The CDR3 spans 15 residues. The V segment lost 4 bases and the J segment 1 base; nucleotides outside the gene matches: 9. Germline lookup yields CDR1 GTSNPN and CDR2 SVGIG (reference sequence). The CDR3 DNA is TGTGCCTGGACTCCGCCGGACAGGAGGAACACTGAAGCTTTCTTT. It yields the protein CAWTPPDRRNTEAFF.

This clonotype appeared many times. V and J are TRBV7-8 and TRBJ2-7, with D perhaps TRBD1 (7 bases). The CDR3 has 15 residues. Germline CDR1 and CDR2: SGHVS and FQNEAQ. V was pared by 4 bases and J by 7 bases, with 20 bases between. CDR3 amino acids: CASSSEGAAPGEQYV. In nucleotides, the CDR3 is TGTGCCAGCAGCTCGGAGGGGGCGGCCCCGGGTGAGCAGTACGTC.

This clonotype has more than one count but fewer than ten. V is TRBV12-3 or TRBV12-4 and J is TRBJ1-5; D possibly corresponds to TRBD1 (6 bases). V lost 6 bases and J 7 bases, leaving 13 bases between the germline ends. CDR3 length: 13 residues. CDR3: CASRPGVSQPQHF. CDR3 DNA: TGTGCCAGCAGACCAGGGGTGAGCCAGCCCCAGCATTTT.

The chain uses TRBV3-1 and TRBJ2-2, with TRBD2 identical over 8 bases. The germline gives CDR1 LGHDT, CDR2 YNNKEL (reference sequence). Germline trimming cut 0 bases from V and 6 bases from J; bases unmatched to any gene: 21. This CDR3 contains 21 residues. CDR3 loop: CASSQDYQREIKLIFPGELFF. The CDR3 coding sequence is TGTGCCAGCAGCCAAGATTACCAGCGGGAGATCAAGCTCATCTTTCCCGGGGAGCTGTTTTTT. The variable domain in full, with the rest retrieved from reference TRBV3-1 and TRBJ2-2, is DTAVSQTPKYLVTQMGNDKSIKCEQNLGHDTMYWYKQDSKKFLKIMFSYNNKELIINETVPNRFSPKSPDKAHLNLHINSLELGDSAVYFCASSQDYQREIKLIFPGELFFGEGSRLTVL.

This sequence joins TRBV7-3 and TRBJ2-2; D is unclear. The CDR3 totals 14 residues. Germline-derived CDR1 and CDR2 are SGHTA and FQGTGA. V was shortened by 4 bases and J by 5 bases, with 11 bases between the two germline ends. The CDR3 coding sequence is TGTGCCAGCAGCTCACAATACGCGACCGGGGAGCTGTTTTTT. Translated: CASSSQYATGELFF.

This chain connects TRBV7-9 to TRBJ2-3; tentative D call: TRBD2 (5 bases). Germline V CDR1 and CDR2: SEHNR, FQNEAQ (reference sequence). This CDR3 is 16 amino acids long. V lost 4 bases and J 0 bases, leaving 14 bases between the germline ends. The CDR3 loop is CASSSTPAASTDTQYF. CDR3 sequence (DNA): TGTGCCAGCAGCTCCACCCCAGCGGCCAGCACAGATACGCAGTATTTT.

V is TRBV19 and J is TRBJ2-1; 7 bases fit TRBD2. V dropped 5 bases and J dropped 2; count of bases not matched to a gene: 3. CDR3 length equals 14 residues. The germline V gene has CDR1 LNHDA and CDR2 SQIVND (reference sequence). CDR3 bases: TGTGCCAGTAGTCAGACTAGCCCCTACAATGAGCAGTTCTTC. This encodes CASSQTSPYNEQFF.

This clonotype was seen a few times. The gene calls are TRBV10-3 and TRBJ2-6; 9 bases fit TRBD2. The V gene's germline CDR1 is ENHRY and CDR2 SYGVKD. This CDR3 spans 19 amino acids. With V trimmed by 4 bases and J by 3 bases, 13 bases remained unmatched. The CDR3 loop reads CAISAEAGREGHGANVLTF. The CDR3 nucleotides read TGTGCCATCAGTGCAGAGGCTGGGCGGGAGGGCCATGGGGCCAACGTCCTGACTTTC.

This clonotype was seen at least ten times. V and J are TRBV6-1 and TRBJ2-6; D possibly uses TRBD1 or TRBD2 (5 bases each). Trimming shortened V by 5 bases and J by 9 bases, and 17 bases separated the two germline ends. The CDR3 sequence is 15 residues long. The germline CDR1 and CDR2 sequences are MNHNS and SASEGT. The CDR3 region has the DNA TGTGCCAGCAGTCGGGGCCCCAACTTCGGCAACGTCCTGACTTTC. Translating it yields CASSRGPNFGNVLTF.

About this clonotype: A much larger clone lies one base from this, so it may be a read error. The rearrangement links TRBV6-2 or TRBV6-3 to TRBJ1-5; 8 nucleotides agree with TRBD1. This CDR3 spans 15 amino acids. Germline lookup yields CDR1 MNHEY and CDR2 SVGEGT. The CDR3 DNA reads TGTACCAGCAGTTCCGGGGACAGGTTCAATCAGCCCCAGCATTTT. Translating gives CTSSSGDRFNQPQHF.

CDR3 in amino acids: CASSIDQNYGYTF. The CDR3 DNA reads as TGTGCCAGCAGCATCGACCAAAACTATGGCTACACCTTC. The chain couples TRBV7-8 to TRBJ1-2; D remains ambiguous. From germline, CDR1 is SGHVS and CDR2 FQNEAQ. The V gene lost 5 bases and the J gene lost 2 bases, with 9 bases spanning the gap. CDR3 length equals 13 residues. Full variable domain (remainder filled in from reference TRBV7-8 and TRBJ1-2): GAGVSQSPRYKVAKRGQDVALRCDPISGHVSLFWYQQALGQGPEFLTYFQNEAQLDKSGLPSDRFFAERPEGSVSTLKIQRTQQEDSAVYLCASSIDQNYGYTFGSGTRLTVV.

This clonotype has only a few counts. V and J are TRBV2 and TRBJ1-1; 7 positions agree with TRBD1. CDR3 length equals 14 residues. Germline CDR1 and CDR2: SNHLY and FYNNEI. The ends lost 6 bases at V and 1 base at J; junction bases unmatched: 5. This chain's CDR3 is CASRQGGRNTEAFF. The CDR3 nucleotides are TGTGCCAGCAGGCAGGGGGGTCGGAACACTGAAGCTTTCTTT.

This clonotype was observed many times. The chain has TRBV7-2 and TRBJ2-2; D possibly corresponds to TRBD2 (5 bases). Trimming pared 4 bases from V and 3 bases from J, leaving 18 bases between. This CDR3 is built from 17 residues. From germline, CDR1 is SGHTA and CDR2 FQGNSA. The DNA of the CDR3 is TGTGCCAGCAGCTCCTCCGCTAGCTCCTCTGACACCGGGGAGCTGTTTTTT. It specifies CASSSSASSSDTGELFF.

This clonotype was recorded at least ten times. V is TRBV7-2 and J is TRBJ1-5; 7 bases line up with TRBD1. The CDR3 runs to 15 residues. Trimming at V came to 3 bases and at J to 9 bases, leaving 11 bases not matched to a gene. Germline-derived CDR1 and CDR2 are SGHTA and FQGNSA. The CDR3 sequence is CASSFGPQGIWPQHF. The CDR3 bases are TGTGCCAGCAGCTTTGGACCACAGGGGATTTGGCCCCAGCATTTT.

The chain carries TRBV6-2 or TRBV6-3 and TRBJ1-1, with TRBD1 as a possible D gene (6 bases). V dropped 6 bases and J dropped 6 bases, with 14 bases sitting between them. In germline, CDR1 is MNHEY, CDR2 SVGEGT. The CDR3 extends over 13 amino acids. CDR3 sequence: CASRGGAVSEAFF. As DNA, the CDR3 is TGTGCCAGCAGGGGGGGCGCAGTCTCTGAAGCTTTCTTT.

V and J are TRBV27 and TRBJ1-2; no firm D call. Trimming cost V 4 bases and J 5 bases, with 17 bases left between them. The length of the CDR3 is 15 residues. CDR1 is MNHEY and CDR2 is SMNVEV in the germline V gene (reference sequence). Here the CDR3 reads CASSYGGDVLYGYTF. For the CDR3, the DNA is TGTGCCAGCAGTTACGGAGGAGATGTTTTGTATGGCTACACCTTC.

This clonotype was found many times. The gene calls are TRBV28 and TRBJ2-5, with D unclear. Trimming took 6 bases from V and 2 from J, leaving 10 bases between them. The CDR3 contains 13 residues. Germline-derived CDR1 and CDR2 are MDHEN and SYDVKM. The CDR3 DNA is TGTGCCAGCAGGACTTACAAACAAGAGACCCAGTACTTC. Protein product: CASRTYKQETQYF.